The present TCR beta chain was sequenced within a study of vaccination effects on CD4 cells after COVID-19. The ViraFEST assay expanded antigen-specific CD4+ T cells with viral peptide pools before sequencing. CD4+ T cells were isolated after 10 days of culture. Vaccination of participants consisted of two doses of either the BNT162b2 or mRNA-1273 vaccine. The vaccine recipients had no prior SARS-CoV-2 infection, with negative nucleocapsid antibodies. On days 3 and 7, fresh IL-2 medium replaced half the medium. There are 15 residues in the CDR3. J gave up 4 bases and V 0 bases, and 3 bases lay outside the gene matches. CDR1 is MNHEY and CDR2 is SVGAGI in the germline V gene. The protocol was immunoSEQ multiplex PCR, while the TCRdb copy is restricted to in-frame clones and leaves out a portion. Of some 61,000 clones listed, about 80% were seen once; the top ten hold 0.95%. Whole-study findings and limits: Marked clonal contraction was seen late after vaccination (in both infection- and vaccine-induced clones).

Concerning this clone itself: As yet, its antigen is unknown.

This clonotype was obtained from a human donor who received a COVID-19 vaccine. The chain joins TRBV6-5 to TRBJ1-2, with 9 bases matching TRBD1. The sequencing used CD4+ T cells from PBMCs cultured with HCoV-OC43 spike peptides, collected after COVID-19 vaccination. Specified subset: HCoV-OC43 spike overlapping peptide pool stimulation. The CDR3 spells CASSYSPDRGYGYTF. Here the CDR3 DNA reads TGTGCCAGCAGTTACTCCCCGGACAGGGGCTATGGCTACACCTTC.